This TCR beta chain was identified in a study of neoadjuvant nivolumab and ipilimumab in lung cancer. In the case of this clone: What it recognizes is unknown.

There are 15 residues in the CDR3. CDR1 MGHRA and CDR2 YSYEKL come from the germline V gene. The ends were cut back, 0 bases at V and 8 bases at J, with 16 bases in the middle. The study, taken as a whole, reports: Resected tumors had greater TCR richness and clonality than uninvolved lung.

The table came from immunoSEQ multiplex PCR; TCRdb's copy has only in-frame clones and leaves some out. The sample consists of about 30,000 clones, about 92% of them appearing once. This TCR came from an adult with non-small cell lung cancer. The specimen comprised peripheral blood, sampled after neoadjuvant nivolumab, alone or with ipilimumab, at or shortly before surgery. The V gene is TRBV4-1, the J gene TRBJ1-2; possibly TRBD1 for D (5 bases). CDR3 sequence (DNA): TGCGCCAGCAGCCAAGATCGGCAGGGCGTAGGGGGCTACACCTTC. It yields the protein CASSQDRQGVGGYTF.